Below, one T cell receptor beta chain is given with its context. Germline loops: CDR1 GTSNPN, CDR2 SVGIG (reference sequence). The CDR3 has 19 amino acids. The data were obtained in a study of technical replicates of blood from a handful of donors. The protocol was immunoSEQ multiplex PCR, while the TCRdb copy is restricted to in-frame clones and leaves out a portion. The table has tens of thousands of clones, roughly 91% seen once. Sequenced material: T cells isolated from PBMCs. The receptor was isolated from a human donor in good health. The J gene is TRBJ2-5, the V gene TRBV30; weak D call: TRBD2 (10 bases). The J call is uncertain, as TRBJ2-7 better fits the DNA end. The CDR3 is CAWSAPGQGLAWRYYEQYF. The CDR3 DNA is TGTGCCTGGAGCGCGCCGGGACAGGGACTAGCGTGGAGGTACTACGAGCAGTACTTC.